The 15 T cell receptor beta chains below were found in one sample sequenced in a study of T cells in localized non-small cell lung cancer. Only in-frame clones appear in the TCRdb table, and some are missing; sequencing was by immunoSEQ multiplex PCR. The sample carries around 1,400 clones, approximately 17% recorded once. Specimen: lung tumor tissue, collected before any cancer treatment. The receptors originated from an older female donor with stage I squamous cell lung carcinoma.

This clone was counted a few times. The chain uses TRBV28 and TRBJ2-2; no firm D call. The germline gives CDR1 MDHEN, CDR2 SYDVKM. The V and J ends lost 11 bases and 3 bases respectively, with 16 bases between them. The CDR3 runs to 14 residues. Written as DNA, the CDR3 is TGTGCCGTACTTAAGGATATGGACACCGGGGAGCTGTTTTTT. It yields the protein CAVLKDMDTGELFF.

In its sample, this clone ranks as medium-sized. The chain employs TRBV11-3 and TRBJ2-3; 9 bases are a match to TRBD1. The J segment lost 0 bases and the V segment lost 5 bases, leaving 9 bases of the junction unmatched. The V gene's germline CDR1 is SGHNT and CDR2 YENEEA. The CDR3 length is 17 residues. The DNA of the CDR3 is TGTGCCAGCAGCCCGTCCGGGACAGGGACTAGCACAGATACGCAGTATTTT. This codes for CASSPSGTGTSTDTQYF.

This clone was seen a handful of times. The rearrangement links TRBV4-1 to TRBJ2-5; 7 bases are shared with TRBD1. V dropped 4 bases and J dropped 1; count of bases not matched to a gene: 6. Germline V gives CDR1 MGHRA, CDR2 YSYEKL. The CDR3 extends over 15 amino acids. The CDR3 loop is CASSPPGTAQETQYF. The DNA for the CDR3 is TGCGCCAGCAGCCCCCCCGGGACAGCCCAAGAGACCCAGTACTTC.

This clone was observed a few times. The J gene is TRBJ1-2, the V gene TRBV9; 7 bases are a match to TRBD1. Trimming cost V 5 bases and J 8 bases; bases outside gene matches: 9. Germline V gene data show CDR1 as SGDLS and CDR2 as YYNGEE. The CDR3 runs 13 residues. CDR3 bases: TGTGCCAGCAGTGAGGGGGCCCGGTCGGGCTACACCTTC. Amino acids: CASSEGARSGYTF.

This clone was seen a handful of times. CDR3 bases: TGTGCCAGCTCACCGTCGGTAAAGGCAAACACCATATATTTT. This gives the protein CASSPSVKANTIYF. This chain joins TRBV18 and TRBJ1-3; no definite D call. In germline, CDR1 is KGHSH, CDR2 LQKENI. The V and J ends lost 3 bases and 6 bases respectively, with 12 bases between them. The CDR3 has 14 amino acids.

The gene calls are TRBV19 and TRBJ2-1, with 10 bases fitting TRBD2. V trimming: 3 bases; J trimming: 3 bases; junction bases outside the gene matches: 5. The CDR3 has 16 amino acids. CDR1 LNHDA and CDR2 SQIVND come from the germline V gene (reference sequence). In DNA, the CDR3 is TGTGCCAGTAGTATGGCTAGCGGGGGTATCTACAATGAGCAGTTCTTC. Protein: CASSMASGGIYNEQFF.

The V and J genes are TRBV2 and TRBJ2-7; a weak D match, TRBD2 (5 bases). The germline gives CDR1 SNHLY, CDR2 FYNNEI. Trimming pared 6 bases from V and 6 bases from J, leaving 12 bases between. The CDR3 consists of 12 residues. The CDR3 protein is CASRNLGGEQYF. CDR3 bases: TGTGCCAGCAGAAATCTAGGAGGCGAGCAGTACTTC.

This rearrangement joins TRBV11-3 to TRBJ1-1; TRBD1 agrees at 8 bases. The ends lost 4 bases at V and 4 bases at J; junction bases unmatched: 5. The CDR3 extends over 14 amino acids. The germline V gene has CDR1 SGHNT and CDR2 YENEEA. CDR3 residues: CASSSTGDGTEAFF. The CDR3 DNA reads TGTGCCAGCAGCTCGACAGGGGACGGCACTGAAGCTTTCTTT.

This clone was detected only a few times. The V call is TRBV9, the J call TRBJ1-1, with D maybe TRBD1 (5 bases). V dropped 0 bases and J dropped 4 bases, with 16 bases sitting between them. The germline V gene encodes CDR1 SGDLS and CDR2 YYNGEE. This CDR3 comprises 16 residues. The CDR3 region has the DNA TGTGCCAGCAGCGTAGGGGCAGGGAGAGCGGTCACTGAAGCTTTCTTT. It encodes CASSVGAGRAVTEAFF.

This chain joins TRBV23-1 and TRBJ2-1; 15 bases are shared with TRBD2. Being an ORF, TRBV23-1 has a function that is uncertain. Germline trimming cut 6 bases from V and 7 bases from J; bases unmatched to any gene: 4. The length of the CDR3 is 15 residues. The CDR3 DNA is TGCGCCAGCAGCCACGGACTAGCGGGAGGGAATGAGCAGTTCTTC. The encoded protein is CASSHGLAGGNEQFF.

The chain is built from TRBV5-1 and TRBJ2-2; D unclear. The CDR3 is 15 amino acids. Deletions cut 0 bases from V and 6 bases from J, with 12 bases between. CDR1 and CDR2 from the germline V gene are SGHRS and YFSETQ. CDR3 region: CASSLGHMGSGELFF. CDR3 in DNA: TGCGCCAGCAGCTTGGGGCATATGGGCTCCGGGGAGCTGTTTTTT.

This chain connects TRBV28 to TRBJ2-5; 8 bases line up with TRBD1. Trimming took 5 bases from V and 4 from J; bases not matched to a gene: 9. The CDR3 has 15 amino acids. The V gene's germline CDR1 is MDHEN and CDR2 SYDVKM. In DNA form, the CDR3 reads TGTGCCAGCAGTAAGGACAGGGTGAGGGGAGAGACCCAGTACTTC. Amino acid sequence: CASSKDRVRGETQYF. The entire variable domain, with the rest obtained from reference TRBV28 and TRBJ2-5, is as follows: DVKVTQSSRYLVKRTGEKVFLECVQDMDHENMFWYRQDPGLGLRLIYFSYDVKMKEKGDIPEGYSVSREKKERFSLILESASTNQTSMYLCASSKDRVRGETQYFGPGTRLLVL.

J is TRBJ2-1 and V is TRBV10-2; 12 bases are a match to TRBD2. The germline V gene encodes CDR1 WSHSY and CDR2 SAAADI. Losses at the gene ends were 3 bases for V and 8 bases for J; bases not matched to a gene: 2. This CDR3 region has 14 residues. CDR3 sequence (DNA): TGCGCCAGCAGTGACGGACTAGCGGGACATGAGCAGTTCTTC. It translates to CASSDGLAGHEQFF.

This clone was counted a single time. The chain employs TRBV18 and TRBJ2-7, with D hard to call. This CDR3 spans 13 amino acids. Germline CDR1 KGHSH, CDR2 LQKENI. The V gene lost 4 bases and the J gene lost 1 base, with 8 bases spanning the gap. CDR3 loop: CASSLGPSYEQYF. CDR3 DNA: TGTGCCAGCTCACTAGGACCTTCCTACGAGCAGTACTTC.

In this sample, this clone is medium-sized. The chain links TRBV6-1 to TRBJ1-5; D gene unclear. This CDR3 contains 16 residues. Trimming stripped 0 bases from V and 3 bases from J, with 12 bases between. Germline V gene lookup returns CDR1 MNHNS and CDR2 SASEGT. The CDR3 loop reads CASSEAGGSPNQPQHF. Written as DNA, the CDR3 is TGTGCCAGCAGTGAAGCGGGAGGTTCCCCCAATCAGCCCCAGCATTTT.